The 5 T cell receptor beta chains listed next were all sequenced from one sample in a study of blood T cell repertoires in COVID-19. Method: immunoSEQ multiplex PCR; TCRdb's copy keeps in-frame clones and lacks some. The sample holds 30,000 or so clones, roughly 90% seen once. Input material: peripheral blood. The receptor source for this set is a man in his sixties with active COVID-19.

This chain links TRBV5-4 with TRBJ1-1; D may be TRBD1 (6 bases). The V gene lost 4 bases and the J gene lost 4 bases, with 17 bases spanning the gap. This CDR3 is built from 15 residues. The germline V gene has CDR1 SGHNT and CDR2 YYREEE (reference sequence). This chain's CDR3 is CASSPTQDRATEAFF. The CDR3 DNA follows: TGTGCCAGCAGCCCAACCCAGGACAGAGCCACTGAAGCTTTCTTT.

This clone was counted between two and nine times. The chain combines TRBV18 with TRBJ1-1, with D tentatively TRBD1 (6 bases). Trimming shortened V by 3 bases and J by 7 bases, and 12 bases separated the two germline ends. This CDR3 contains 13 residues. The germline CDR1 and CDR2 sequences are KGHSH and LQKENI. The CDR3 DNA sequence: TGTGCCAGCTCACCTGGGACACCCAGTGAAGCTTTCTTT. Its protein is CASSPGTPSEAFF.

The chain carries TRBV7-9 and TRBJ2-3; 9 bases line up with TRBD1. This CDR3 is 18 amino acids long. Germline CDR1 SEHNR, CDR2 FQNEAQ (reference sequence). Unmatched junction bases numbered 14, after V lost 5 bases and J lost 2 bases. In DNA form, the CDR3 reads TGTGCCAGCAGCCGCGACAGGGGGAGGGTAGGGTCCACAGATACGCAGTATTTT. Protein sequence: CASSRDRGRVGSTDTQYF.

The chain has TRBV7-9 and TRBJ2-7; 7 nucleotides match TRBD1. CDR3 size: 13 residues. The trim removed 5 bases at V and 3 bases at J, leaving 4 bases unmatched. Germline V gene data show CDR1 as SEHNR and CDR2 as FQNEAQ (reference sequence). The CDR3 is CASSPWDSYEQYF. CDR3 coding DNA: TGTGCCAGCAGCCCCTGGGACAGCTACGAGCAGTACTTC.

This chain's CDR3 is CASSEGGGNQPQHF. In nucleotides, the CDR3 is TGCGCCAGCAGCGAAGGGGGAGGCAATCAGCCCCAGCATTTT. The V gene is TRBV5-1, the J gene TRBJ1-5, with D possibly being TRBD1 (6 bases). Trimming removed 4 bases from V and 2 bases from J, with 10 bases in between. The V gene's germline CDR1 is SGHRS and CDR2 YFSETQ. There are 14 residues in the CDR3.